The 32 T cell receptor beta chains given below trace back to one sample, sequenced in a study of blood T cell repertoires in COVID-19. Generated by immunoSEQ multiplex PCR, the TCRdb table keeps only in-frame clones and is missing some. Of 120,000 or so clones in the sample, almost 85% were seen once. The sequencing sample was made of peripheral blood. Receptors were obtained from a woman aged 25 to 39 who had recovered from COVID-19.

The gene calls are TRBV7-6 and TRBJ2-7; 16 nucleotides agree with TRBD2. The CDR3 runs 16 residues. Germline trimming cut 5 bases from V and 2 bases from J; bases unmatched to any gene: 3. Germline V gene data show CDR1 as SGHVS and CDR2 as FNYEAQ. CDR3 in amino acids: CASSPGTSGRAYEQYF. CDR3 DNA sequence: TGTGCCAGCAGCCCCGGGACTAGCGGGAGGGCCTACGAGCAGTACTTC.

The chain joins TRBV2 to TRBJ1-6, with 7 bases matching TRBD1. Trimming cost V 3 bases and J 5 bases; bases outside gene matches: 4. The CDR3 sequence is 15 residues long. Germline assignment: CDR1 SNHLY and CDR2 FYNNEI. CDR3: CASSDLGTDNSPLHF. CDR3 bases: TGTGCCAGCAGTGACCTAGGGACAGATAATTCACCCCTCCACTTT. The variable domain in full, completed from reference TRBV2 and TRBJ1-6, reads EPEVTQTPSHQVTQMGQEVILRCVPISNHLYFYWYRQILGQKVEFLVSFYNNEISEKSEIFDDQFSVERPDGSNFTLKIRSTKLEDSAMYFCASSDLGTDNSPLHFGNGTRLTVT.

CDR3 sequence (DNA): TGTGCCTGGTCGCGGGGAAACTATGGCTACACCTTC. As protein: CAWSRGNYGYTF. The chain combines TRBV30 with TRBJ1-2; D unclear. V lost 5 bases to trimming and J lost 2 bases, with 9 bases between them. This CDR3 has 12 amino acids. CDR1 GTSNPN and CDR2 SVGIG come from the germline V gene (reference sequence).

The sample holds one count of this clone. The chain uses TRBV10-3 and TRBJ2-3; TRBD2 agrees at 9 bases. CDR1 ENHRY and CDR2 SYGVKD come from the germline V gene. There are 15 residues in the CDR3. V was clipped by 4 bases and J by 7 bases; unmatched bases: 9. The CDR3 nucleotides are TGTGCCATCAGTGCTTTGGGACTAGCAGTGAATACGCAGTATTTT. This encodes CAISALGLAVNTQYF.

This clone was detected only a few times. The gene calls are TRBV7-3 and TRBJ2-1; 9 positions match TRBD2. CDR3 length: 15 residues. With 3 bases clipped from V and 10 bases from J, the junction kept 10 bases outside the gene matches. CDR1 SGHTA and CDR2 FQGTGA come from the germline V gene. The CDR3 loop reads CASSFATSGQGEQFF. As DNA, the CDR3 is TGTGCCAGCAGCTTCGCGACTAGCGGCCAGGGGGAGCAGTTCTTC.

The chain employs TRBV11-2 and TRBJ2-6, with TRBD2 as a possible D gene (5 bases). The germline V and J ends were trimmed by 5 bases and 0 bases, with 11 bases remaining between them. CDR1 is SGHAT, CDR2 FQNNGV, per germline. The CDR3 extends over 16 amino acids. Here the CDR3 DNA reads TGTGCCAGCAGCGCGAGAGGGAGCTCTGGGGCCAACGTCCTGACTTTC. Translating gives CASSARGSSGANVLTF.

The CDR3 sequence: CASSLSRLAGRTITDTQYF. Here the CDR3 DNA reads TGTGCCAGCAGTTTATCGAGGCTAGCGGGGCGGACAATCACAGATACGCAGTATTTT. The gene calls are TRBV27 and TRBJ2-3, with 9 bases lining up with TRBD2. CDR1 and CDR2 from the germline V gene are MNHEY and SMNVEV (reference sequence). This CDR3 spans 19 amino acids. V lost 0 bases and J lost 2; bases outside the gene matches: 12.

V is TRBV5-1 and J is TRBJ1-1; no definite D call. This CDR3 comprises 16 residues. The V and J ends lost 3 bases and 4 bases respectively, with 19 bases between them. Germline V gene lookup returns CDR1 SGHRS and CDR2 YFSETQ. Here the CDR3 reads CASSWFVLVEGTEAFF. The CDR3 DNA reads TGCGCCAGCAGCTGGTTTGTCCTCGTCGAGGGCACTGAAGCTTTCTTT. The full variable domain, completed using reference TRBV5-1 and TRBJ1-1, is KAGVTQTPRYLIKTRGQQVTLSCSPISGHRSVSWYQQTPGQGLQFLFEYFSETQRNKGNFPGRFSGRQFSNSRSEMNVSTLELGDSALYLCASSWFVLVEGTEAFFGQGTRLTVV.

The chain has TRBV3-1 (or the pseudogene TRBV3-2) and TRBJ1-1; TRBD1 is a possible D gene (5 bases). Trimming removed 1 base from V and 4 bases from J, with 10 bases in between. This CDR3 comprises 14 residues. Germline CDR1 is LGHDT and CDR2 is YNNKEL (reference sequence). CDR3 sequence (DNA): TGTGCCAGCAGCCAAGGGGGGGGAGCCACTGAAGCTTTCTTT. Translated, it gives CASSQGGGATEAFF.

The chain couples TRBV15 to TRBJ2-5, with 9 bases matching TRBD2. Trimming at V came to 6 bases and at J to 1 base, leaving 0 bases not matched to a gene. This CDR3 region has 13 residues. Germline CDR1 reads LNHNV; CDR2 reads YYDKDF (reference sequence). The CDR3 bases are TGTGCCACCAGGACTAGCGGCCAAGAGACCCAGTACTTC. This encodes CATRTSGQETQYF.

This CDR3 reads CASSLKHVGGGQVDEQYF. The CDR3 nucleotides are TGTGCCAGCAGCTTAAAACATGTAGGCGGGGGGCAGGTGGACGAGCAGTACTTC. The chain joins TRBV7-9 to TRBJ2-7, with 8 bases aligning to TRBD2. CDR1 is SEHNR, CDR2 FQNEAQ, per germline (reference sequence). The CDR3 has 18 amino acids. Trimming took 2 bases from V and 5 from J; bases not matched to a gene: 17. The entire variable domain, with the rest obtained from reference TRBV7-9 and TRBJ2-7, is as follows: DTGVSQNPRHKITKRGQNVTFRCDPISEHNRLYWYRQTLGQGPEFLTYFQNEAQLEKSRLLSDRFSAERPKGSFSTLEIQRTEQGDSAMYLCASSLKHVGGGQVDEQYFGPGTRLTVT.

V gene TRBV5-1 combines with J gene TRBJ2-5, with a weak D call TRBD1 (5 bases). V lost 0 bases and J lost 3, with 9 bases in between. The V gene's germline CDR1 is SGHRS and CDR2 YFSETQ. This CDR3 has 14 residues. The CDR3 DNA reads as TGCGCCAGCAGCTTGGAACAGGCGAAAGAGACCCAGTACTTC. Amino acid sequence: CASSLEQAKETQYF.

The J gene is TRBJ2-2, the V gene TRBV19; D perhaps matches TRBD2 (5 bases). The CDR3 extends over 15 amino acids. Looked up from germline, CDR1 is LNHDA and CDR2 is SQIVND (reference sequence). With 7 bases removed from V and 3 bases from J, the gap between germline ends came to 15 bases. The DNA for the CDR3 is TGTGCCAGTACCATCATCACCGGGGACACCGGGGAGCTGTTTTTT. This gives the protein CASTIITGDTGELFF.

This chain links TRBV7-6 with TRBJ2-3; 10 nucleotides match TRBD2. Germline V gives CDR1 SGHVS, CDR2 FNYEAQ. The V and J ends lost 0 bases and 0 bases, in that order; junction bases with no gene match: 6. The CDR3 runs 18 residues. CDR3 in amino acids: CASSLAPIAGGSTDTQYF. CDR3 bases: TGTGCCAGCAGCTTAGCTCCCATAGCGGGGGGTAGCACAGATACGCAGTATTTT. Drawing the rest from reference TRBV7-6 and TRBJ2-3, the complete variable domain is GAGVSQSPRYKVTKRGQDVALRCDPISGHVSLYWYRQALGQGPEFLTYFNYEAQQDKSGLPNDRFSAERPEGSISTLTIQRTEQRDSAMYRCASSLAPIAGGSTDTQYFGPGTRLTVL.

This clone is a singleton in its sample. CDR3 in DNA: TGCAGCGCCGTTGGGGGGACGGGAGAGCAGTACTTC. Translation gives CSAVGGTGEQYF. The chain couples TRBV29-1 to TRBJ2-7, with D maybe TRBD2 (6 bases). The germline CDR1 and CDR2 sequences are SQVTM and ANQGSEA. The CDR3 is made up of 12 amino acids. V shed 7 bases and J shed 7 bases, with 17 bases lying between them.

The chain joins TRBV7-3 to TRBJ2-7, with TRBD2 as a possible D gene (7 bases). This CDR3 spans 14 amino acids. Germline V gene lookup returns CDR1 SGHTA and CDR2 FQGTGA. Trimming shortened V by 5 bases and J by 5 bases, and 16 bases separated the two germline ends. DNA for the CDR3: TGTGCCAGCAGCGAAGGGGGGGCTCCAAACGAGCAGTACTTC. It codes for CASSEGGAPNEQYF. Looking up the rest from reference TRBV7-3 and TRBJ2-7 gives the full variable domain: GAGVSQTPSNKVTEKGKYVELRCDPISGHTALYWYRQSLGQGPEFLIYFQGTGAADDSGLPNDRFFAVRPEGSVSTLKIQRTERGDSAVYLCASSEGGAPNEQYFGPGTRLTVT.

The chain has TRBV6-1 and TRBJ2-2, with TRBD1 identical over 11 bases. Germline V gene data show CDR1 as MNHNS and CDR2 as SASEGT. Trimming at V came to 3 bases and at J to 7 bases, leaving 7 bases not matched to a gene. The CDR3 is made up of 16 amino acids. CDR3 residues: CASSERTGGANGELFF. The CDR3 DNA is TGTGCCAGCAGTGAGCGGACAGGGGGCGCTAACGGGGAGCTGTTTTTT.

This clone was detected only once. The chain couples TRBV6-1 to TRBJ2-3; D might be TRBD1 (6 bases). From germline, CDR1 is MNHNS and CDR2 SASEGT. This CDR3 region has 14 residues. V was shortened by 1 base and J by 5 bases, with 10 bases between the two germline ends. This CDR3 reads CASSEGRQVDTQYF. In nucleotides, the CDR3 is TGTGCCAGCAGTGAAGGGAGACAGGTAGATACGCAGTATTTT.

The V and J genes are TRBV7-9 and TRBJ2-5; perhaps TRBD2 as D (5 bases). Germline CDR1 SEHNR, CDR2 FQNEAQ (reference sequence). There are 14 residues in the CDR3. Trimming cost V 5 bases and J 5 bases, with 15 bases left between them. The CDR3 bases are TGTGCCAGCAGCCAACGGACTCTTCCCGAGACCCAGTACTTC. Amino acid sequence: CASSQRTLPETQYF.

The J gene is TRBJ2-5, the V gene TRBV10-2; 7 bases are shared with TRBD1. CDR3 length: 15 amino acids. CDR1 is WSHSY, CDR2 SAAADI, per germline. The trim removed 8 bases at V and 5 bases at J, leaving 14 bases unmatched. DNA of the CDR3: TGCGCCAGCTCAATATACAGGGGCCGCTGGGAGACCCAGTACTTC. Protein: CASSIYRGRWETQYF.

The chain employs TRBV15 and TRBJ1-4; no definite D call. This CDR3 is built from 15 residues. Deletions cut 0 bases from V and 5 bases from J, with 10 bases between. The germline V gene encodes CDR1 LNHNV and CDR2 YYDKDF (reference sequence). CDR3 in amino acids: CATSRDSSGNEKLFF. In DNA, the CDR3 is TGTGCCACCAGCAGAGATTCAAGCGGAAATGAAAAACTGTTTTTT.

The V call is TRBV18, the J call TRBJ2-1; TRBD2 matches 8 bases. Per germline, CDR1 KGHSH and CDR2 LQKENI. V shed 4 bases and J 5 bases; nucleotides not matched to a gene: 13. The CDR3 covers 17 residues. CDR3 in amino acids: CASSRRISGSKDNEQFF. Here the CDR3 DNA reads TGTGCCAGCTCACGGCGGATCAGCGGGAGTAAGGACAATGAGCAGTTCTTC.

V and J are TRBV4-1 and TRBJ1-1; possibly TRBD1 for D (6 bases). V was clipped by 4 bases and J by 4 bases, with 16 bases between them. The CDR3 sequence is 15 residues long. CDR1 and CDR2 (germline): MGHRA, YSYEKL. CDR3 sequence reads: CASSRRQELATEAFF. The CDR3 DNA is TGCGCCAGCAGCCGACGACAGGAGCTCGCCACTGAAGCTTTCTTT.

In nucleotides, the CDR3 is TGTGCCAGCAGCGTGAGCGGGCGGGGGCCCACAGATACGCAGTATTTT. The encoded protein is CASSVSGRGPTDTQYF. The gene calls are TRBV5-6 and TRBJ2-3, with a weak D call TRBD2 (7 bases). Per germline, CDR1 SGHDT and CDR2 YYEEEE. The CDR3 is 16 amino acids. V dropped 4 bases and J dropped 2 bases, with 17 bases sitting between them. The complete variable domain, with remaining parts taken from reference TRBV5-6 and TRBJ2-3, reads DAGVTQSPTHLIKTRGQQVTLRCSPKSGHDTVSWYQQALGQGPQFIFQYYEEEERQRGNFPDRFSGHQFPNYSSELNVNALLLGDSALYLCASSVSGRGPTDTQYFGPGTRLTVL.

The rearrangement links TRBV19 to TRBJ2-7; the D gene is possibly TRBD2 (6 bases). With 0 bases removed from V and 3 bases from J, the gap between germline ends came to 9 bases. CDR3 size: 14 residues. Germline assignment: CDR1 LNHDA and CDR2 SQIVND (reference sequence). This CDR3 is CASSIERRGYEQYF. CDR3 sequence (DNA): TGTGCCAGTAGTATAGAACGGCGGGGCTACGAGCAGTACTTC.

The chain is built from TRBV6-4 and TRBJ2-5, with 8 bases fitting TRBD1. J gave up 3 bases and V 0 bases, and 27 bases lay outside the gene matches. The germline gives CDR1 MRHNA, CDR2 SNTAGT. This CDR3 region has 23 residues. CDR3 in amino acids: CASSDSTRRPGGLADWCEETQYF. The CDR3 coding sequence is TGTGCCAGCAGTGACTCGACCAGGAGACCAGGGGGCCTGGCTGATTGGTGCGAAGAGACCCAGTACTTC.

V is TRBV24-1 and J is TRBJ2-7; 12 positions agree with TRBD1. The CDR3 runs 14 residues. Trimming took 9 bases from V and 0 from J; bases not matched to a gene: 2. CDR1 and CDR2 (germline): KGHDR, SFDVKD. This CDR3 is CATGTGGFSYEQYF. CDR3 sequence (DNA): TGTGCCACCGGGACAGGGGGCTTCTCCTACGAGCAGTACTTC.

V usage is TRBV5-4 and J usage is TRBJ1-2, with D perhaps matching TRBD1 (5 bases). In germline, CDR1 is SGHNT, CDR2 YYREEE (reference sequence). Trimming stripped 0 bases from V and 5 bases from J, with 11 bases between. This CDR3 comprises 14 residues. The CDR3 here is CASSLGRGGYGYTF. CDR3 nucleotide sequence: TGTGCCAGCAGCTTGGGGAGGGGAGGGTATGGCTACACCTTC.

The chain uses TRBV5-4 and TRBJ1-1; D call uncertain. The CDR3 totals 15 residues. Trimming removed 1 base at V and 1 base at J, with 11 bases between. The germline CDR1 and CDR2 sequences are SGHNT and YYREEE (reference sequence). CDR3 residues: CASSLNSRENTEAFF. The CDR3 region has the DNA TGTGCCAGCAGCTTGAATTCTCGGGAGAACACTGAAGCTTTCTTT.

This clone was seen just once. The rearrangement joins TRBV5-1 to TRBJ2-5; D perhaps matches TRBD1 (5 bases). The ends were cut back, 0 bases at V and 5 bases at J, with 17 bases in the middle. Per germline, CDR1 SGHRS and CDR2 YFSETQ. CDR3 length: 16 residues. CDR3 amino acids: CASSLAMTARSETQYF. The DNA of the CDR3 is TGCGCCAGCAGCTTGGCTATGACAGCCCGGTCGGAGACCCAGTACTTC. Based on the CDR3 plus reference TRBV5-1 and TRBJ2-5, the full variable domain is KAGVTQTPRYLIKTRGQQVTLSCSPISGHRSVSWYQQTPGQGLQFLFEYFSETQRNKGNFPGRFSGRQFSNSRSEMNVSTLELGDSALYLCASSLAMTARSETQYFGPGTRLLVL.

The chain couples TRBV5-1 to TRBJ2-3, with 9 bases matching TRBD2. The V gene's germline CDR1 is SGHRS and CDR2 YFSETQ. Trimming at V came to 1 base and at J to 6 bases, leaving 6 bases not matched to a gene. CDR3 length equals 15 residues. The CDR3 region has the DNA TGCGCCAGCAGCTTGAGGACTAGCGAGGGGGATACGCAGTATTTT. It yields the protein CASSLRTSEGDTQYF.

A few counts support this clone. The gene calls are TRBV28 and TRBJ2-2; 7 bases map to TRBD1. Germline lookup yields CDR1 MDHEN and CDR2 SYDVKM. This CDR3 is built from 16 residues. The trim removed 5 bases at V and 6 bases at J, leaving 12 bases unmatched. The CDR3 DNA sequence: TGTGCCAGCAGTAGCTGGACAGGTGGTGGACCCGGGGAGCTGTTTTTT. Protein sequence: CASSSWTGGGPGELFF.